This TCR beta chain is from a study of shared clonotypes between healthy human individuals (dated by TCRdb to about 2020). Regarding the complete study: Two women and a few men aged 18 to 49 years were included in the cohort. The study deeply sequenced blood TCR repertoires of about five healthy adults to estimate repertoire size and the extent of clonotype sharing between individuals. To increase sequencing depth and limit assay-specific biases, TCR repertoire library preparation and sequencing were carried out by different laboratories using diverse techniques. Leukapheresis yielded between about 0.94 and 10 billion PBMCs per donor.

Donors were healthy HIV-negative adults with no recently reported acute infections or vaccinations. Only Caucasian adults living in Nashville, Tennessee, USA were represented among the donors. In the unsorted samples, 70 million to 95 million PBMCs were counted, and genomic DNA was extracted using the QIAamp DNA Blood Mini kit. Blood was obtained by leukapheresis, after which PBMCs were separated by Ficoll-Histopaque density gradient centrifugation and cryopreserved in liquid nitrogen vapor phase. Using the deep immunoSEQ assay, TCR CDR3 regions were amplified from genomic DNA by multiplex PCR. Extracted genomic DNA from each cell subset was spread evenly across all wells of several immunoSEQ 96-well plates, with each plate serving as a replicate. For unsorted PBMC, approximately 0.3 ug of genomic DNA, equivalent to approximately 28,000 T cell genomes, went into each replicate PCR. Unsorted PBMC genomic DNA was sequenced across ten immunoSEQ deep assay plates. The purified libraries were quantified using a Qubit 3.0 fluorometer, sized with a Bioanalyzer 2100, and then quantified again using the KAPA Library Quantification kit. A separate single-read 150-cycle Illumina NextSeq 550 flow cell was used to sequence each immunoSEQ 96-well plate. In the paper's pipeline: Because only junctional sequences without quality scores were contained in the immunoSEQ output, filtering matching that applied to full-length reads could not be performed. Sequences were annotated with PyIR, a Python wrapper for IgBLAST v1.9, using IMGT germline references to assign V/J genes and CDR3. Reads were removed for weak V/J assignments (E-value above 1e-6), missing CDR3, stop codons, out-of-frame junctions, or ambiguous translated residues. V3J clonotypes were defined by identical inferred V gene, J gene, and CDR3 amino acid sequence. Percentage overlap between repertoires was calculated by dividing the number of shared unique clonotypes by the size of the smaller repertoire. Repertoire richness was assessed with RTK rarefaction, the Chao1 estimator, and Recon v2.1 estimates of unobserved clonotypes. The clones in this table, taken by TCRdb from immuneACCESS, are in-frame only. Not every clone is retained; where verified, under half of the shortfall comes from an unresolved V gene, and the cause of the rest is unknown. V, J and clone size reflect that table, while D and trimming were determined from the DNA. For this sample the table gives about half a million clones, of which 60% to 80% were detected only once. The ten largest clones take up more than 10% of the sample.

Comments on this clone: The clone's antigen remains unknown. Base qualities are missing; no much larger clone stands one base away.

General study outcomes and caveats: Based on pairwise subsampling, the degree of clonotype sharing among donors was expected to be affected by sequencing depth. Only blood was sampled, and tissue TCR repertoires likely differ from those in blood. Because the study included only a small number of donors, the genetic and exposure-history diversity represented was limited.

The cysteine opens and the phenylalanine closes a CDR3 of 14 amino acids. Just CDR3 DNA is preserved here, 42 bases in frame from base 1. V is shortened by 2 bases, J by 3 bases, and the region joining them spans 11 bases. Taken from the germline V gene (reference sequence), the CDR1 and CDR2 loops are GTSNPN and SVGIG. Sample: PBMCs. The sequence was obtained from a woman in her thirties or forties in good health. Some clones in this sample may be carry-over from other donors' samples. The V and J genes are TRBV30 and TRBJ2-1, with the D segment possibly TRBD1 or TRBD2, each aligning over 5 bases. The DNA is TGTGCCTGGAGTTTCCGGGACCGCTACAATGAGCAGTTCTTC. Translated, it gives CAWSFRDRYNEQFF.